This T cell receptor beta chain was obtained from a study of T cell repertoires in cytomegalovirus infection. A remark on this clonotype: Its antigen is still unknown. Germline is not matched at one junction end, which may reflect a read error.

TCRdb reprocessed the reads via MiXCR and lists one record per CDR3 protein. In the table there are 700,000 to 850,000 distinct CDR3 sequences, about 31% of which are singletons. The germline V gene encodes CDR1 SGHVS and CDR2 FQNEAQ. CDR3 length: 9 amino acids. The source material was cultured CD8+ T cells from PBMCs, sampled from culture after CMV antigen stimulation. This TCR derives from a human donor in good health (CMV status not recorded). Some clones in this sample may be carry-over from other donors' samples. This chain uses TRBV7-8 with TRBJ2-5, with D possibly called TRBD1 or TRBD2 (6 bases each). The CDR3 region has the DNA TGTGCCAGCGGAGGGGGTGGTCACTTC. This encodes CASGGGGHF.